This entry is about one TCR beta chain. Its antigen remains unidentified. This sample is drawn from a study of shared clonotypes between healthy human individuals. Only Caucasian adults living in Nashville, Tennessee made up the donor group. Into CD45RA+ naive and CD45RA-negative memory subsets, the CD4+ cells were split. Genomic DNA of each subset was evenly split across several immunoSEQ plates. Only in-frame clones appear in the TCRdb table, and some are missing; sequencing was by immunoSEQ multiplex PCR. The table includes some 2,000,000 clones, about 95% detected once. Study-level points and caveats: Generation probability values for non-shared clonotypes were lower than those for clonotypes shared by all four donors.

This CDR3 has 14 amino acids. V was clipped by 0 bases and J by 8 bases, with 14 bases between them. CDR1 is SGHRS and CDR2 is YFSETQ in the germline V gene. The chain joins TRBV5-1 to TRBJ1-1, with D tentatively TRBD1 (5 bases). The source is a man aged 18 to 30 in good health. The specimen sequenced was naive CD4+ T cells sorted from blood. Specified subset: CD45RA+ positively selected. Here the CDR3 DNA reads TGCGCCAGCAGCTTGGATCTTGGCAAGGGGGAAGCTTTCTTT. Its protein is CASSLDLGKGEAFF.